The 26 T cell receptor beta chains below were found in one sample sequenced in a study of immune heterogeneity within non-small cell lung tumors. Multiplex PCR with 32 V and 13 J primers amplified TCR beta CDR3. TCRdb reanalysed the multiplex PCR reads using MiXCR and keeps one entry per CDR3 protein. Here the sample spans roughly 23,000 distinct CDR3 sequences, around a quarter being singletons. The authors used about 600 ng of bulk tumor genomic DNA per sample as template. The authors collected several far-apart biopsies from each primary tumor during surgery. Samples came from untreated patients having curative surgery for newly diagnosed non-small cell lung cancer. The sequenced material came from lung tumor tissue. The receptors stem from a man aged 35 to 55 with non-small cell lung cancer.

Concerning this clonotype: This may be a read error: a much more frequent sequence differs by one nucleotide. The gene calls are TRBV10-3 and TRBJ2-7; tentative D call: TRBD2 (6 bases). Germline V gene lookup returns CDR1 ENHRY and CDR2 SYGVKD. The V end was cut by 6 bases, the J end by 3 bases, with 15 bases between. This CDR3 is 14 amino acids long. The DNA of the CDR3 is TGTGCCATCAGGTCGACTAGAGGGATCTACGAGCAGTACTTC. Translation gives CAIRSTRGIYEQYF.

The V gene is TRBV2, the J gene TRBJ1-4, with unresolved D. Looked up from germline, CDR1 is SNHLY and CDR2 is FYNNEI. The CDR3 sequence is 13 residues long. V was shortened by 7 bases and J by 8 bases, with 14 bases between the two germline ends. This CDR3 reads CASIEGRGEKLFF. CDR3 nucleotide sequence: TGTGCCAGCATAGAGGGTAGAGGCGAAAAACTGTTTTTT.

This clonotype is deemed medium-sized. The V gene is TRBV29-1, the J gene TRBJ1-2, with unresolved D. CDR1 SQVTM and CDR2 ANQGSEA come from the germline V gene. V lost 3 bases and J 1 base, leaving 3 bases between the germline ends. The CDR3 totals 11 residues. CDR3 bases: TGCAGCGTTGAGTTTAACTATGGCTACACCTTC. This sequence encodes CSVEFNYGYTF. Based on the CDR3 plus reference TRBV29-1 and TRBJ1-2, the full variable domain is SAVISQKPSRDICQRGTSLTIQCQVDSQVTMMFWYRQQPGQSLTLIATANQGSEATYESGFVIDKFPISRPNLTFSTLTVSNMSPEDSSIYLCSVEFNYGYTFGSGTRLTVV.

This clonotype was seen a handful of times. The chain employs TRBV18 and TRBJ1-6; perhaps TRBD1 as D (5 bases). Germline V lookup: CDR1 KGHSH, CDR2 LQKENI. The CDR3 consists of 15 residues. Trimming stripped 3 bases from V and 7 bases from J, with 13 bases between. DNA for the CDR3: TGTGCCAGCTCACCCGCCGGGACCGTAAATTCACCCCTCCACTTT. Translated, it gives CASSPAGTVNSPLHF.

This clonotype qualifies as medium-sized (0.01 to 0.1%). V and J are TRBV19 and TRBJ1-4; a weak D match, TRBD1 (6 bases). The V end was cut by 4 bases, the J end by 6 bases, with 15 bases between. The germline V gene has CDR1 LNHDA and CDR2 SQIVND (reference sequence). The CDR3 is 15 amino acids. DNA for the CDR3: TGTGCCAGTAGTACCATACAGGGAGCCGATGAAAAACTGTTTTTT. Residues: CASSTIQGADEKLFF.

This clonotype has ten or more counts. V and J are TRBV6-6 and TRBJ2-7, with 8 bases fitting TRBD2. This CDR3 spans 14 amino acids. V was clipped by 2 bases and J by 4 bases; unmatched bases: 4. Germline assignment: CDR1 MNHNY and CDR2 SVGAGI (reference sequence). The CDR3 reads CASSYGTRRYEQYF. CDR3 sequence (DNA): TGTGCCAGCAGTTACGGGACTAGACGATACGAGCAGTACTTC.

In this sample, this clonotype is medium-sized (0.01 to 0.1%). V is TRBV12-3 or TRBV12-4 and J is TRBJ2-3, with D perhaps being TRBD1 or TRBD2 (5 bases each). This CDR3 spans 14 amino acids. Trimming pared 6 bases from V and 4 bases from J, leaving 14 bases between. The DNA of the CDR3 is TGTGCCAGCAGGCCGGGTCAGGGAGCAGATACGCAGTATTTT. Encoded protein: CASRPGQGADTQYF.

In its sample, this clonotype was seen a few times. The J gene is TRBJ1-1, the V gene TRBV6-2 or TRBV6-3; 9 nucleotides match TRBD1. This CDR3 region has 16 residues. Trimming at V came to 6 bases and at J to 0 bases, leaving 8 bases not matched to a gene. Germline values: CDR1 MNHEY, CDR2 SVGEGT. The CDR3 loop is CASSQTGGRLNTEAFF. The CDR3 coding sequence is TGTGCCAGCAGCCAGACAGGGGGGAGACTGAACACTGAAGCTTTCTTT.

This clonotype was observed a single time. The junction departs from germline at one end; a sequencing error may be responsible. The V gene is TRBV9, the J gene TRBJ1-2, with D possibly matching TRBD1 (6 bases). The germline V gene has CDR1 SGDLS and CDR2 YYNGEE. CDR3 length equals 15 residues. For the CDR3, the DNA is TGTGCCGGCAGCGTAAACACGTGGGGGGCCGGGGGCTACACCTTC. This gives the protein CAGSVNTWGAGGYTF.

Worth noting for this clonotype: A much larger clone is a single base away; this may be a read error. The chain combines TRBV11-3 with TRBJ1-4, with no clear D. This CDR3 is built from 14 residues. Germline V gene lookup returns CDR1 SGHNT and CDR2 YENEEA. As DNA, the CDR3 is TGTGTCAGCACTAACCATGCAACTAATGAAAAACTGTTTTTT. This encodes CVSTNHATNEKLFF.

About this clonotype: A much bigger clone sits one base away, suggesting this may be a read error. The CDR3 is CTSSYLREGPYEQYF. The DNA for the CDR3 is TGTACCAGCAGTTATTTGAGGGAGGGCCCCTACGAGCAGTACTTC. The chain carries TRBV6-2 or TRBV6-3 and TRBJ2-7, with TRBD2 matching 7 bases. This CDR3 spans 15 amino acids. The germline V gene encodes CDR1 MNHEY and CDR2 SVGEGT.

At least ten counts were recorded for this clonotype. The rearrangement joins TRBV7-8 to TRBJ1-2; a weak D match, TRBD1 (5 bases). The V end lost 1 base, the J end lost 3 bases, and 12 bases lay between the germline ends. CDR1 is SGHVS, CDR2 FQNEAQ, per germline. This CDR3 comprises 15 residues. The CDR3 region has the DNA TGTGCCAGCAGCTTAGTGGCGGGGCCCTACTATGGCTACACCTTC. Its protein product is CASSLVAGPYYGYTF.

The chain employs TRBV5-1 and TRBJ2-3; TRBD2 aligns across 9 bases. The V gene's germline CDR1 is SGHRS and CDR2 YFSETQ. Trimming removed 1 base from V and 8 bases from J; junction bases left unmatched: 11. The CDR3 contains 16 residues. CDR3 loop: CASSLNELAGSSTQYF. The CDR3 region has the DNA TGCGCCAGCAGCTTGAACGAGCTAGCGGGGAGTTCTACGCAGTATTTT.

This clonotype was recorded many times. The J gene is TRBJ2-1, the V gene TRBV6-1, with 10 positions matching TRBD1. The CDR3 consists of 14 residues. After removal of 6 bases from V and 8 bases from J, the junction contained 7 bases not matched to a gene. Germline values: CDR1 MNHNS, CDR2 SASEGT. CDR3 bases: TGTGCCAGCAGGGGGACAGGGGTTCGGGATGAGCAGTTCTTC. Protein product: CASRGTGVRDEQFF.

CDR3: CASSGTGTSVYNEQFF. In nucleotides, the CDR3 is TGTGCCAGCAGTGGGACCGGGACTAGCGTATACAATGAGCAGTTCTTC. The V and J genes are TRBV2 and TRBJ2-1; 10 nucleotides line up with TRBD2. The CDR3 has 16 residues. J was trimmed by 4 bases and V by 4 bases; bases with no gene match: 7. The germline CDR1 and CDR2 sequences are SNHLY and FYNNEI.

This chain links TRBV29-1 with TRBJ2-3, with 8 bases identical to TRBD2. CDR3 size: 13 residues. With 5 bases clipped from V and 7 bases from J, the junction kept 8 bases outside the gene matches. CDR1 is SQVTM and CDR2 is ANQGSEA in the germline V gene. In DNA form, the CDR3 reads TGCAGCGTTAGGACTAGCAGCTTGTATACGCAGTATTTT. This translates into CSVRTSSLYTQYF.

In the case of this clonotype: A much more abundant neighbour one base away suggests this may be a read error. This chain links TRBV12-5 with TRBJ1-2, with D hard to call. The germline V gene has CDR1 LGHNT and CDR2 FRNRAP. The CDR3 has 14 residues. CDR3 DNA sequence: TGTGCTAGTGGTTTGTCCGAATTTCTGTATGGCTACCCCTTC. It translates to CASGLSEFLYGYPF.

By sample fraction, this clonotype is medium-sized. J is TRBJ1-2 and V is TRBV6-1; 7 nucleotides align to TRBD1. There are 14 residues in the CDR3. The V and J ends lost 5 bases and 6 bases, in that order; junction bases with no gene match: 9. CDR1 MNHNS and CDR2 SASEGT come from the germline V gene. The DNA for the CDR3 is TGTGCCAGCAGTTTTTTCGGAGGGGGCGATGGCTACACCTTC. Its protein is CASSFFGGGDGYTF.

In the case of this clonotype: The conserved phenylalanine or tryptophan normally closing the CDR3 is absent here, so this likely arose from a read error. V usage is TRBV3-1 and J usage is TRBJ1-1; D is unresolved. The CDR3 runs to 12 residues. Trimming cost V 3 bases and J 10 bases, with 12 bases left between them. Germline V lookup: CDR1 LGHDT, CDR2 YNNKEL (reference sequence). CDR3 DNA sequence: TGTGCCAGCAGCCATCCGGGTGTTGGAGCTTTCCTT. Its translation is CASSHPGVGAFL.

This chain uses TRBV15 with TRBJ2-3; D call uncertain. The CDR3 consists of 13 residues. Germline V lookup: CDR1 LNHNV, CDR2 YYDKDF (reference sequence). Trimming shortened V by 2 bases and J by 6 bases, and 9 bases separated the two germline ends. The CDR3 bases are TGTGCCACCAGCAGAAATAAAGCGGATACGCAGTATTTT. It encodes CATSRNKADTQYF.

By sample fraction, this clonotype is medium-sized. The CDR3 reads CASRRPADNSPLHF. The CDR3 region has the DNA TGTGCCAGCAGGAGACCGGCCGATAATTCACCCCTCCACTTT. The J gene is TRBJ1-6, the V gene TRBV6-1; D unresolved. The CDR3 length is 14 residues. Trimming pared 6 bases from V and 5 bases from J, leaving 11 bases between. Germline CDR1 and CDR2: MNHNS and SASEGT.

This clonotype was seen at least ten times. The CDR3 is CASSIREVSYGYTF. CDR3 DNA sequence: TGTGCCAGTAGTATTCGGGAAGTGAGCTATGGCTACACCTTC. This sequence joins TRBV19 and TRBJ1-2; no firm D call. Per germline, CDR1 LNHDA and CDR2 SQIVND (reference sequence). This CDR3 is built from 14 residues. V was pared by 3 bases and J by 4 bases, with 12 bases between.

This clonotype was detected ten times or more. This CDR3 reads CSGGLAGGEQYF. The CDR3 nucleotides are TGCAGTGGGGGGCTAGCGGGAGGAGAGCAGTACTTC. This chain uses TRBV20-1 with TRBJ2-7; 11 nucleotides match TRBD2. The V and J ends lost 7 bases and 7 bases, in that order; junction bases with no gene match: 6. Germline V gene data show CDR1 as DFQATT and CDR2 as SNEGSKA (reference sequence). The CDR3 runs to 12 residues.

This clonotype has a handful of counts. This chain links TRBV7-2 with TRBJ2-4; 10 nucleotides align to TRBD2. The CDR3 has 16 residues. Germline V gene sequence: CDR1 SGHTA, CDR2 FQGNSA. Trimming removed 1 base from V and 5 bases from J; junction bases left unmatched: 5. As DNA, the CDR3 is TGTGCCAGCAGCTTAGTCGGGACTAGCGTTGAAAACATTCAGTACTTC. The encoded protein is CASSLVGTSVENIQYF.

This clonotype was observed a few times. V is TRBV19 and J is TRBJ1-1; no definite D call. The CDR3 extends over 15 amino acids. Germline V gives CDR1 LNHDA, CDR2 SQIVND (reference sequence). With 11 bases removed from V and 1 base from J, the gap between germline ends came to 20 bases. CDR3 residues: CAASGRGKGNTEAFF. The CDR3 DNA follows: TGTGCCGCTTCTGGCCGGGGAAAGGGGAACACTGAAGCTTTCTTT.

This clonotype was seen many times. The chain links TRBV5-1 to TRBJ2-5; D ambiguous. Germline values: CDR1 SGHRS, CDR2 YFSETQ. The CDR3 loop spans 15 amino acids. V was pared by 4 bases and J by 1 base, with 14 bases between. CDR3 sequence reads: CASSLSSRIQETQYF. The CDR3 bases are TGCGCCAGCAGCCTCTCATCTAGAATCCAAGAGACCCAGTACTTC.